This T cell receptor (beta chain) was recovered during a study of control samples from healthy donors and cancer patients. Measured with immunoSEQ multiplex PCR; TCRdb has only the in-frame clones, and not every one. The sample includes about 120,000 clones, 85% to 90% of them seen just once. CDR3 size: 15 residues. With V trimmed by 4 bases and J by 2 bases, 1 base remained unmatched. The germline V gene has CDR1 SGHTA and CDR2 FQGTGA. The sample consisted of blood. This sequence was found in a man aged 25 to 40 in good health. V gene TRBV7-3 combines with J gene TRBJ2-5; TRBD2 agrees at 13 bases. The CDR3 DNA follows: TGTGCCAGCAGCTCGACTAGCGGGGGGCAAGAGACCCAGTACTTC. Its translation: CASSSTSGGQETQYF. The complete variable domain, with remaining parts taken from reference TRBV7-3 and TRBJ2-5, reads GAGVSQTPSNKVTEKGKYVELRCDPISGHTALYWYRQSLGQGPEFLIYFQGTGAADDSGLPNDRFFAVRPEGSVSTLKIQRTERGDSAVYLCASSSTSGGQETQYFGPGTRLLVL.